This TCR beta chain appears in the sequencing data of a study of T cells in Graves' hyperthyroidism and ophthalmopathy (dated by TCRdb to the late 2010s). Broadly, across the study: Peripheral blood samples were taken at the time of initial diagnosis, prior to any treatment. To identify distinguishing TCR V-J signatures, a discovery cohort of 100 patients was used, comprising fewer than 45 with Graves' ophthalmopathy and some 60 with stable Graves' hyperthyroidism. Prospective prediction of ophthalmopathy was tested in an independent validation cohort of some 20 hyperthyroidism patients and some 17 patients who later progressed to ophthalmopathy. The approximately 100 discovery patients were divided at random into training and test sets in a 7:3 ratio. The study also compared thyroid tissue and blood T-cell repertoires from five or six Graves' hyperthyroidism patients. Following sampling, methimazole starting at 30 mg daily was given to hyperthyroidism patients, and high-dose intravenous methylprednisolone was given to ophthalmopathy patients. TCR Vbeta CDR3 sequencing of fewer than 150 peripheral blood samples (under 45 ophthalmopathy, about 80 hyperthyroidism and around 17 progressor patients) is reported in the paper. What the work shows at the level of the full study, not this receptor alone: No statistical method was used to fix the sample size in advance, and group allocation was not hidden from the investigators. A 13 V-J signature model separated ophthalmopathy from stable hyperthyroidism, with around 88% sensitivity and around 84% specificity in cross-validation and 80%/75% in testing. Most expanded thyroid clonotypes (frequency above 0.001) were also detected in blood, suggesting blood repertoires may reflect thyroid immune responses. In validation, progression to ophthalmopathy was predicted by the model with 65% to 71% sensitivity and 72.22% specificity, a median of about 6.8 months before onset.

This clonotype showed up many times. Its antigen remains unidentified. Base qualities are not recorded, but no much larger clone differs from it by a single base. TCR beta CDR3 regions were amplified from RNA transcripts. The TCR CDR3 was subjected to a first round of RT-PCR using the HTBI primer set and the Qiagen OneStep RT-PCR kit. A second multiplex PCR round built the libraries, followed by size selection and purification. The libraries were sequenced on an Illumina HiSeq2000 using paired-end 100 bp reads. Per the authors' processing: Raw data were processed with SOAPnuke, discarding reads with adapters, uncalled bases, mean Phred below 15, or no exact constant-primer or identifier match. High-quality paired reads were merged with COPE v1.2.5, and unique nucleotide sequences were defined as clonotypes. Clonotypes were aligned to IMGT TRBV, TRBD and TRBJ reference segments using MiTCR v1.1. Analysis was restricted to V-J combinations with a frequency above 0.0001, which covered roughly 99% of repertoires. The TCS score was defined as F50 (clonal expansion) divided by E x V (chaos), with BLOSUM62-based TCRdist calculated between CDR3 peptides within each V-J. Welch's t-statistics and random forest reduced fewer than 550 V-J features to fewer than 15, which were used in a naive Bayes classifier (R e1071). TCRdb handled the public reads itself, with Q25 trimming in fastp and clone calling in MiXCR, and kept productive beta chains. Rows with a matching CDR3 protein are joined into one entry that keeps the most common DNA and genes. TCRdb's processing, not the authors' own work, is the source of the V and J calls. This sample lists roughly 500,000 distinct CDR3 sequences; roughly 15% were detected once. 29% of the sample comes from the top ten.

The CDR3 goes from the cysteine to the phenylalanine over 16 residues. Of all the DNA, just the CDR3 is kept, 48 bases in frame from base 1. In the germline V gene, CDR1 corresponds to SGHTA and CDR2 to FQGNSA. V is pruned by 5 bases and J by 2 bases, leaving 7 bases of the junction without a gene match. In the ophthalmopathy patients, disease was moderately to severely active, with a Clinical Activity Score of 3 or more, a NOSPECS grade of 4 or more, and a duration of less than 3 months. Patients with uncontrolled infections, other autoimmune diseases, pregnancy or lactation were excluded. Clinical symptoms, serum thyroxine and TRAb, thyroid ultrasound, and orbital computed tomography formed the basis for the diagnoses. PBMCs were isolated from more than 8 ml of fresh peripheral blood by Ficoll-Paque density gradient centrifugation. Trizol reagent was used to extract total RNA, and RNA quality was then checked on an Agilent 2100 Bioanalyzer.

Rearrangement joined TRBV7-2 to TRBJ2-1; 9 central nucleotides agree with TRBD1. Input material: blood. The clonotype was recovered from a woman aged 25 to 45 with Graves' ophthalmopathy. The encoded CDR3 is CASSPDRDRAYNEQFF. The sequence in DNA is TGTGCCAGCAGCCCGGACCGGGACAGGGCCTACAATGAGCAGTTCTTC.